Presented here are 32 T cell receptor beta chains from one specimen sequenced in a study of CD8 T cells in Susac syndrome. RNA, at about 0.5 to 1 ug, was reverse transcribed with random hexamers. TCRdb processed the immunoSEQ multiplex PCR reads anew with MiXCR; each CDR3 protein has one entry. The top ten clones hold 0.09% to 0.15% of a sample with around 130,000 distinct CDR3 sequences, about 96% of them seen once. The specimen was CD4+ T cells from PBMCs. These receptor sequences come from a human donor in good health.

The chain employs TRBV2 and TRBJ1-1; no firm D call. Germline CDR1 and CDR2: SNHLY and FYNNEI. Trimming took 5 bases from V and 1 from J, leaving 8 bases between them. The CDR3 covers 13 residues. CDR3 protein: CASSKGENTEAFF. CDR3 nucleotide sequence: TGTGCCAGCAGTAAGGGCGAGAACACTGAAGCTTTCTTT.

The chain couples TRBV29-1 to TRBJ2-7; the match to TRBD2 covers 12 bases. The CDR3 extends over 14 amino acids. The V and J ends lost 3 bases and 8 bases, in that order; junction bases with no gene match: 8. CDR1 is SQVTM, CDR2 ANQGSEA, per germline. This CDR3 reads CSVEGLAGPTKQYF. CDR3 bases: TGCAGCGTTGAGGGACTAGCGGGCCCTACGAAGCAGTACTTC.

This clonotype was detected a few times. The chain couples TRBV24-1 to TRBJ2-7; no reliable D call. The V and J ends lost 3 bases and 3 bases respectively, with 8 bases between them. Germline V CDR1 and CDR2: KGHDR, SFDVKD. The CDR3 is 13 amino acids. In DNA, the CDR3 is TGTGCCACCAGTGATGCAATCGGCTACGAGCAGTACTTC. Amino acids: CATSDAIGYEQYF.

V is TRBV7-2 and J is TRBJ2-4; D unresolved. Germline V gene data show CDR1 as SGHTA and CDR2 as FQGNSA. The CDR3 covers 13 residues. V lost 5 bases and J 3 bases, leaving 8 bases between the germline ends. The CDR3 bases are TGTGCCAGCAGCGCACCCAGCAAAAACATTCAGTACTTC. Its protein is CASSAPSKNIQYF.

The V and J genes are TRBV2 and TRBJ2-1; no firm D call. The CDR3 is 13 residues long. CDR1 is SNHLY, CDR2 FYNNEI, per germline. Trimming took off 4 bases at V and 10 bases at J, with 14 bases between the two ends. CDR3: CASSAEWGSEQFF. The CDR3 bases are TGTGCCAGCAGTGCTGAGTGGGGTTCGGAGCAGTTCTTC.

The chain carries TRBV6-1 and TRBJ2-1; 8 bases line up with TRBD2. After removal of 6 bases from V and 4 bases from J, the junction contained 11 bases not matched to a gene. CDR3 size: 16 residues. From germline, CDR1 is MNHNS and CDR2 SASEGT. The CDR3 sequence is CASRTKPSGPYNEQFF. Written as DNA, the CDR3 is TGTGCCAGCAGAACCAAACCTAGCGGGCCTTACAATGAGCAGTTCTTC.

The CDR3 sequence: CASRETSGRRTGELFF. DNA for the CDR3: TGTGCCAGCAGGGAGACTAGCGGGAGGAGAACCGGGGAGCTGTTTTTT. V is TRBV25-1 and J is TRBJ2-2; 13 bases agree with TRBD2. CDR3 length: 16 amino acids. With 6 bases clipped from V and 5 bases from J, the junction kept 6 bases outside the gene matches. The germline gives CDR1 MGHDK, CDR2 SYGVNS.

V usage is TRBV15 and J usage is TRBJ2-1; maybe TRBD1 (5 bases). Trimming removed 1 base from V and 0 bases from J, with 16 bases in between. The germline V gene has CDR1 LNHNV and CDR2 YYDKDF (reference sequence). The CDR3 consists of 18 residues. The CDR3, as DNA: TGTGCCACCAGCAGAGCCCTAGGGGCGTCTGGCTCCTACAATGAGCAGTTCTTC. Protein product: CATSRALGASGSYNEQFF. Full variable domain (missing parts from reference TRBV15 and TRBJ2-1): DAMVIQNPRYQVTQFGKPVTLSCSQTLNHNVMYWYQQKSSQAPKLLFHYYDKDFNNEADTPDNFQSRRPNTSFCFLDIRSPGLGDTAMYLCATSRALGASGSYNEQFFGPGTRLTVL.

The chain links TRBV12-3 or TRBV12-4 to TRBJ2-7; D might be TRBD1 or TRBD2, each matching 5 bases. The CDR3 length is 15 residues. Trimming left V 5 bases short and J 0 bases short, with 14 bases between. The CDR3 loop reads CASSGGVLFSYEQYF. The CDR3, as DNA: TGTGCCAGCAGTGGGGGTGTGTTGTTCTCCTACGAGCAGTACTTC.

The genes are TRBV19 and TRBJ2-2; no firm D call. The V and J ends lost 6 bases and 3 bases respectively, with 14 bases between them. The CDR3 is made up of 15 amino acids. Germline V CDR1 and CDR2: LNHDA, SQIVND (reference sequence). CDR3 sequence (DNA): TGTGCCAGTAGCTCTGGCTTCGTTGACACCGGGGAGCTGTTTTTT. It is translated as CASSSGFVDTGELFF.

The V and J genes are TRBV15 and TRBJ2-1; no clear D gene. Trimming removed 1 base from V and 8 bases from J, with 12 bases in between. Germline CDR1 and CDR2: LNHNV and YYDKDF (reference sequence). The CDR3 is made up of 14 amino acids. In nucleotides, the CDR3 is TGTGCCACCAGCAGAGTGAGCAGGTCCGATGAGCAGTTCTTC. It encodes CATSRVSRSDEQFF.

This chain uses TRBV27 with TRBJ2-5; the D gene is possibly TRBD2 (5 bases). CDR3 length: 12 amino acids. Trimming cost V 6 bases and J 4 bases, with 9 bases left between them. From germline, CDR1 is MNHEY and CDR2 SMNVEV (reference sequence). The CDR3 DNA sequence: TGTGCCAGCAGCGGGGTTGGAGAGACCCAGTACTTC. Amino acids: CASSGVGETQYF.

This clonotype was counted a single time. The chain has TRBV4-1 and TRBJ1-1; D remains unclear. Germline CDR1 MGHRA, CDR2 YSYEKL. This CDR3 has 13 amino acids. V was shortened by 2 bases and J by 5 bases, with 9 bases between the two germline ends. The CDR3 here is CASSQRDWTEAFF. The CDR3 bases are TGCGCCAGCAGCCAAAGGGATTGGACTGAAGCTTTCTTT.

J is TRBJ2-7 and V is TRBV3-1, with TRBD2 as a possible D gene (5 bases). The CDR3 length is 14 residues. Germline assignment: CDR1 LGHDT and CDR2 YNNKEL (reference sequence). V lost 2 bases to trimming and J lost 1 base, with 9 bases between them. CDR3 loop: CASSQLLGSYEQYF. DNA of the CDR3: TGTGCCAGCAGCCAACTACTAGGATCCTACGAGCAGTACTTC.

The chain couples TRBV5-1 to TRBJ1-4, with D uncertain. The CDR3 spans 15 residues. Germline-derived CDR1 and CDR2 are SGHRS and YFSETQ. Trimming took off 3 bases at V and 0 bases at J, with 9 bases between the two ends. The CDR3 here is CASSYSVATNEKLFF. CDR3 coding DNA: TGCGCCAGCAGCTATTCAGTAGCAACTAATGAAAAACTGTTTTTT. The full variable domain, in which reference TRBV5-1 and TRBJ1-4 provide the parts outside the CDR3, is KAGVTQTPRYLIKTRGQQVTLSCSPISGHRSVSWYQQTPGQGLQFLFEYFSETQRNKGNFPGRFSGRQFSNSRSEMNVSTLELGDSALYLCASSYSVATNEKLFFGSGTQLSVL.

This chain uses TRBV2 with TRBJ2-6, with TRBD1 identical over 7 bases. CDR1 SNHLY and CDR2 FYNNEI come from the germline V gene. J gave up 0 bases and V 6 bases, and 8 bases lay outside the gene matches. The CDR3 length is 17 residues. CDR3 amino acids: CASSGQEPYSGANVLTF. CDR3 bases: TGTGCCAGCAGCGGACAGGAGCCCTACTCTGGGGCCAACGTCCTGACTTTC. Full variable domain (missing parts from reference TRBV2 and TRBJ2-6): EPEVTQTPSHQVTQMGQEVILRCVPISNHLYFYWYRQILGQKVEFLVSFYNNEISEKSEIFDDQFSVERPDGSNFTLKIRSTKLEDSAMYFCASSGQEPYSGANVLTFGAGSRLTVL.

The chain joins TRBV7-2 to TRBJ2-7; the match to TRBD1 covers 8 bases. The CDR3 is 15 amino acids. V trimming: 1 base; J trimming: 5 bases; junction bases outside the gene matches: 7. Germline CDR1 reads SGHTA; CDR2 reads FQGNSA. This CDR3 reads CASSLVSRTGNEQYF. The CDR3 DNA is TGTGCCAGCAGCTTAGTAAGCAGGACAGGGAACGAGCAGTACTTC.

This clonotype was detected only once. This chain connects TRBV7-2 to TRBJ2-2, with 9 positions matching TRBD1. The junction had 1 base not matched to a gene; V was cut back by 4 bases and J by 7 bases. Germline CDR1 SGHTA, CDR2 FQGNSA. CDR3 length: 13 amino acids. CDR3 amino acids: CASSSDRGGELFF. In DNA, the CDR3 is TGTGCCAGCAGCTCGGACAGGGGCGGGGAGCTGTTTTTT.

The rearrangement uses TRBV29-1 and TRBJ1-2; D is unresolved. CDR1 and CDR2 from the germline V gene are SQVTM and ANQGSEA. The CDR3 extends over 12 amino acids. Deletions cut 3 bases from V and 4 bases from J, with 9 bases between. CDR3 loop: CSVDSRSYGYTF. The CDR3 DNA reads as TGCAGCGTTGACTCCAGGTCCTATGGCTACACCTTC.

The rearrangement joins TRBV13 to TRBJ1-2; 7 bases are shared with TRBD1. CDR1 is PRHDT, CDR2 FYEKMQ, per germline (reference sequence). V lost 2 bases and J lost 4; bases outside the gene matches: 4. The CDR3 sequence is 14 residues long. CDR3 loop: CASSLIRGVYGYTF. In DNA, the CDR3 is TGTGCCAGCAGCTTAATCAGGGGGGTCTATGGCTACACCTTC.

This sequence joins TRBV20-1 and TRBJ2-7; the D is unclear. The CDR3 length is 14 residues. Trimming removed 4 bases from V and 2 bases from J, with 15 bases in between. CDR1 is DFQATT, CDR2 SNEGSKA, per germline (reference sequence). CDR3 in DNA: TGCAGTGCTACCCGGGTAGGATCGGCCTACGAGCAGTACTTC. It yields the protein CSATRVGSAYEQYF.

The chain is built from TRBV6-1 and TRBJ2-6, with D possibly TRBD2 on 5 matching bases. Germline V lookup: CDR1 MNHNS, CDR2 SASEGT. The CDR3 has 16 amino acids. V was trimmed by 6 bases and J by 2 bases, leaving 14 bases between them. This CDR3 reads CASSLTAGAGANVLTF. In nucleotides, the CDR3 is TGTGCCAGCAGCCTCACGGCGGGCGCTGGGGCCAACGTCCTGACTTTC.

This clonotype was observed a single time. The V and J genes are TRBV4-1 and TRBJ1-2; TRBD1 matches 7 bases. CDR3 length: 14 residues. Trimming at V came to 0 bases and at J to 4 bases, leaving 2 bases not matched to a gene. Germline assignment: CDR1 MGHRA and CDR2 YSYEKL. CDR3 region: CASSQEGQSYGYTF. The CDR3, as DNA: TGCGCCAGCAGCCAAGAGGGACAGTCCTATGGCTACACCTTC.

The chain recombines TRBV30 with TRBJ2-3; the D is unclear. V lost 0 bases and J 4 bases, leaving 11 bases between the germline ends. Germline lookup yields CDR1 GTSNPN and CDR2 SVGIG (reference sequence). The CDR3 has 14 amino acids. CDR3 in DNA: TGTGCCTGGAGTGTCGGGCAAGCCCCAGATACGCAGTATTTT. Residues: CAWSVGQAPDTQYF.

This clonotype was observed a single time. The rearrangement uses TRBV27 and TRBJ2-1, with 13 bases identical to TRBD2. The CDR3 contains 16 residues. The V segment lost 1 base and the J segment 6 bases; nucleotides outside the gene matches: 3. CDR1 is MNHEY, CDR2 SMNVEV, per germline (reference sequence). CDR3 coding DNA: TGTGCCAGCAGTTTATGGGGGACTAGCGGGACCAATGAGCAGTTCTTC. This encodes CASSLWGTSGTNEQFF.

The gene calls are TRBV6-1 and TRBJ2-7, with 10 bases fitting TRBD2. J was trimmed by 2 bases and V by 6 bases; bases with no gene match: 7. Per germline, CDR1 MNHNS and CDR2 SASEGT. The CDR3 extends over 15 amino acids. In DNA form, the CDR3 reads TGTGCCAGCAGGCCGGCTAGCGGGGGAACCTACGAGCAGTACTTC. Translation gives CASRPASGGTYEQYF.

V and J are TRBV14 and TRBJ2-5; D is undetermined. Trimming took off 0 bases at V and 6 bases at J, with 17 bases between the two ends. Germline V CDR1 and CDR2: SGHDN, FVKESK. The CDR3 has 16 residues. The CDR3, as DNA: TGTGCCAGCAGCCAAGATTCGGCAGCCCTTTATCAGACCCAGTACTTC. Amino acids: CASSQDSAALYQTQYF.

The chain links TRBV6-1 to TRBJ2-1; maybe TRBD2 (5 bases). The CDR3 sequence is 16 residues long. CDR1 and CDR2 (germline): MNHNS, SASEGT. Between the trimmed V and J ends, which lost 0 bases and 2 bases, there was a span of 11 bases. The CDR3 reads CASSEATGRAYNEQFF. The DNA of the CDR3 is TGTGCCAGCAGTGAAGCTACGGGAAGAGCCTACAATGAGCAGTTCTTC.

V is TRBV5-1 and J is TRBJ1-1; TRBD1 aligns across 8 bases. Germline V lookup: CDR1 SGHRS, CDR2 YFSETQ. Losses at the gene ends were 0 bases for V and 4 bases for J; bases not matched to a gene: 2. CDR3 length: 14 residues. CDR3 nucleotides: TGCGCCAGCAGCTTGGGGGACAGGAGCACTGAAGCTTTCTTT. This gives the protein CASSLGDRSTEAFF.

The chain is built from TRBV5-1 and TRBJ2-1; 7 positions agree with TRBD2. The CDR3 is 14 residues long. CDR1 and CDR2 from the germline V gene are SGHRS and YFSETQ. V lost 3 bases to trimming and J lost 10 bases; unmatched junction nucleotides: 10. CDR3: CASSWGGKEGEQFF. DNA of the CDR3: TGCGCCAGCAGCTGGGGGGGGAAGGAGGGAGAGCAGTTCTTC.

The chain uses TRBV7-9 and TRBJ2-5; 9 bases line up with TRBD1. This CDR3 has 13 amino acids. The germline V gene has CDR1 SEHNR and CDR2 FQNEAQ (reference sequence). V trimming: 3 bases; J trimming: 5 bases; junction bases outside the gene matches: 1. For the CDR3, the DNA is TGTGCCAGCAGCTTTGGGACAGGGGAGACCCAGTACTTC. Amino acid sequence: CASSFGTGETQYF. The entire variable domain, with the rest obtained from reference TRBV7-9 and TRBJ2-5, is as follows: DTGVSQNPRHKITKRGQNVTFRCDPISEHNRLYWYRQTLGQGPEFLTYFQNEAQLEKSRLLSDRFSAERPKGSFSTLEIQRTEQGDSAMYLCASSFGTGETQYFGPGTRLLVL.

The sample holds one count of this clonotype. The rearrangement joins TRBV19 to TRBJ1-5, with a tentative D call TRBD1 (6 bases). The CDR3 is 16 amino acids. Trimming left V 7 bases short and J 5 bases short, with 21 bases between. The germline V gene encodes CDR1 LNHDA and CDR2 SQIVND (reference sequence). The CDR3 region is CASKRGAELGYQPQHF. The DNA of the CDR3 is TGTGCCAGTAAAAGGGGGGCCGAGCTGGGCTATCAGCCCCAGCATTTT.